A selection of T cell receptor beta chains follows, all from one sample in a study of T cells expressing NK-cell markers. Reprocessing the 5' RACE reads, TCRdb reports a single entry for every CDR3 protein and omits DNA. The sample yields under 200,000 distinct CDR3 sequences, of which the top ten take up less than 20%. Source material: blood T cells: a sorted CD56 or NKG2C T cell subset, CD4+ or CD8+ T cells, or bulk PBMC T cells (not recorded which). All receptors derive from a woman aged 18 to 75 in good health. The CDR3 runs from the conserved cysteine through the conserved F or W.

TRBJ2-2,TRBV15,CATSKGLAGATTGELFF
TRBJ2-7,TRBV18,CASSQNPGTSGYEQYF
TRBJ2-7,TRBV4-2,CASSQEGLIYEQYF
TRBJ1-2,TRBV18,CASSPGTERYGYTF
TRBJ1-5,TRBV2,CASRQGRDQPQHF
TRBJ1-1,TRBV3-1,CASSQMVATEAFF
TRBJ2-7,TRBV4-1,CASSQQARGYEQYF
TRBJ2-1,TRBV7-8,CASSLARSGGRSYNEQFF
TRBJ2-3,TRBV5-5,CASSLTQTGIDTQYF
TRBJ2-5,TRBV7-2,CASSPRRAGPETQYF
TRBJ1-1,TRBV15,CATSRDGQGPTEAFF
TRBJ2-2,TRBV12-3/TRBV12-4,CASNPTGNTGELFF